This is a list of T cell receptor beta chains from one sample in a study of response to subunit inactivated influenza vaccine. TCRdb called the RT-PCR reads again in MiXCR, with one record for every CDR3 protein. Counted here are 530,000 or so distinct CDR3 sequences, 14% occurring once; the ten biggest clones make up approximately 10%. The material sequenced was PBMCs from blood, taken roughly 12 days after vaccination. The receptors originated from a man in his forties or fifties who received an inactivated influenza vaccine. Each CDR3 is given with its conserved first and last residue.

TRBV7-8	TRBJ1-1	CASSLAFVTEAFF
TRBV28	TRBJ1-5	CATTADGNQPQHF
TRBV28	TRBJ1-5	CASTMDRVGQPQHF
TRBV7-2	TRBJ1-3	CASSLVGQVGNTIYF
TRBV20-1	TRBJ2-7	CSAKTYGLYEQYF
TRBV10-3	TRBJ2-1	CAISDSGTSGRWGLSSYNEQFF
TRBV7-8	TRBJ2-7	CASSIRTGGPYEQYF
TRBV20-1	TRBJ1-2	CSAGVRDSLGGYTF
TRBV9	TRBJ2-5	CASSATDGLWETQYF
TRBV7-2	TRBJ2-1	CASSLVGTSAYNEQFF
TRBV12-3/TRBV12-4	TRBJ2-2	CASSYPSGIDTGELFF
TRBV2	TRBJ2-2	CASSLTQLNTGELFF
TRBV24-1	TRBJ2-4	CANSLYNIQYF
TRBV7-9	TRBJ2-4	CASSLAPGVGAKNIQYF
TRBV12-3/TRBV12-4	TRBJ1-1	CASSSRGLAEAFF
TRBV20-1	TRBJ1-1	CSARAIGGASVNTEAFF
TRBV4-1	TRBJ1-4	CASSQEGFRGQGWDEKLFF
TRBV15	TRBJ2-1	CATSRGGTSGSRGDNEQFF
TRBV15	TRBJ1-4	CATSLDRGGEKLFF
TRBV5-1	TRBJ1-1	CASSFRGQGHAFF
TRBV28	TRBJ1-5	CASSTLDRNQPQHF
TRBV20-1	TRBJ2-7	CSARGDRGSYEQYF
TRBV30	TRBJ1-1	CAWSQTGGTEAFF
TRBV7-9	TRBJ2-7	CASSSSGTRLYEQYF
TRBV5-5	TRBJ1-2	CASSLVSANYGYTF
TRBV6-5	TRBJ1-2	CASSDSGARYGYTF
TRBV5-1	TRBJ2-3	CASSLAANTDTQYF
TRBV5-1	TRBJ1-2	CASSEEGAGYGYTF
TRBV7-2	TRBJ2-3	CASSLRFKPEGTDTQYF
TRBV4-1	TRBJ2-5	CASGQPGTGVETQYF
TRBV7-2	TRBJ1-4	CASSLGAGGRPAGEKLFF
TRBV20-1	TRBJ1-2	CSRPTRGAYGYTF
TRBV5-1	TRBJ2-5	CASSPGREQETQYF
TRBV29-1	TRBJ2-2	CSVAIGQNTGELFF
TRBV30	TRBJ2-2	CAWTDKYRNTGELFF
TRBV4-2	TRBJ2-7	CASSQDSLVLGTEYF
TRBV18	TRBJ1-4	CASSPGRDEKLFF
TRBV5-1	TRBJ2-3	CASSLEGTGGDTQYF
TRBV7-2	TRBJ2-7	CASSWGGARTYEQYF
TRBV18	TRBJ2-7	CATARQAISYEQYF
TRBV12-3/TRBV12-4	TRBJ2-7	CASSTLGAYEQYF
TRBV6-1	TRBJ2-2	CASSQGTALNTGELFF
TRBV15	TRBJ2-5	CATSTDYQETQYF
TRBV5-1	TRBJ2-3	CASSLSGDSTDTQYF
TRBV5-1	TRBJ2-2	CASSLYGNSGELFF
TRBV25-1	TRBJ2-7	CASSGTGSRSYEQYF
TRBV7-7	TRBJ1-4	CASSLYVNEKLFF
TRBV2	TRBJ2-7	CASTGVGGYEQYF
TRBV4-3	TRBJ2-2	CASSQTLAENTGELFF
TRBV10-3	TRBJ1-6	CAISETGRNSPLHF